These 12 T cell receptor beta chains share one sample of origin, sequenced in a study of blood T cell repertoires in COVID-19. Generated by immunoSEQ multiplex PCR, the TCRdb table keeps only in-frame clones and is missing some. Here the sample spans fewer than 300,000 clones, about 76% being singletons. The sequenced sample was peripheral blood. The receptors here all came from a woman aged 55-75 years with active or convalescent COVID-19.

V and J are TRBV6-5 and TRBJ1-2; no definite D call. CDR3 length equals 14 residues. Trimming removed 6 bases at V and 0 bases at J, with 11 bases between. Germline V gene sequence: CDR1 MNHEY, CDR2 SVGAGI. CDR3: CASSRRGPNYGYTF. CDR3 coding DNA: TGTGCCAGCAGCCGTCGCGGGCCTAACTATGGCTACACCTTC.

The chain couples TRBV19 to TRBJ2-3, with TRBD1 as a possible D gene (5 bases). CDR1 and CDR2 from the germline V gene are LNHDA and SQIVND (reference sequence). This CDR3 is 15 amino acids long. The V and J ends lost 1 base and 0 bases respectively, with 8 bases between them. DNA for the CDR3: TGTGCCAGTAGTATAGGCCCAGGGAGCACAGATACGCAGTATTTT. The encoded protein is CASSIGPGSTDTQYF.

This chain connects TRBV10-3 to TRBJ2-5, with D tentatively TRBD2 (5 bases). The CDR3 covers 14 residues. Trimming stripped 5 bases from V and 5 bases from J, with 15 bases between. CDR1 ENHRY and CDR2 SYGVKD come from the germline V gene. The CDR3: CAISTRPSSETQYF. CDR3 nucleotide sequence: TGTGCCATCAGTACTAGGCCCTCCTCGGAGACCCAGTACTTC.

This chain connects TRBV5-1 to TRBJ1-2; possible D gene TRBD1, 5 bases. Germline V CDR1 and CDR2: SGHRS, YFSETQ. This CDR3 region has 16 residues. V was pared by 0 bases and J by 7 bases, with 19 bases between. In DNA, the CDR3 is TGCGCCAGCAGCTTGGGAGACGGGGGTATGGAACGTGGCTACACCTTC. It is translated as CASSLGDGGMERGYTF.

The chain recombines TRBV20-1 with TRBJ2-5, with 10 bases matching TRBD2. The CDR3 length is 15 residues. J lost 5 bases, V lost 3 bases, and 9 bases had no gene match. Per germline, CDR1 DFQATT and CDR2 SNEGSKA (reference sequence). The CDR3 sequence is CSASILAGEGETQYF. CDR3 DNA sequence: TGCAGTGCTAGTATCCTAGCGGGGGAAGGGGAGACCCAGTACTTC.

This rearrangement joins TRBV7-2 to TRBJ2-6; D might be TRBD1 (5 bases). This CDR3 is built from 15 residues. From germline, CDR1 is SGHTA and CDR2 FQGNSA. V was cut by 5 bases and J by 1 base, with 9 bases left in between. This CDR3 reads CASSQRQSGANVLTF. DNA for the CDR3: TGTGCCAGCAGCCAACGACAGTCTGGGGCCAACGTCCTGACTTTC.

The CDR3 here is CASSLPAGGGGETQYF. The CDR3 bases are TGTGCCAGCAGCTTGCCGGCAGGGGGCGGGGGAGAGACCCAGTACTTC. The V call is TRBV5-4, the J call TRBJ2-5; D is perhaps TRBD1 (8 bases). The CDR3 has 16 residues. Germline V gene lookup returns CDR1 SGHNT and CDR2 YYREEE (reference sequence). Deletions cut 1 base from V and 4 bases from J, with 17 bases between.

The chain uses TRBV6-1 and TRBJ1-2; D gene ambiguous. V lost 0 bases and J lost 6, with 14 bases in between. Germline loops: CDR1 MNHNS, CDR2 SASEGT. This CDR3 contains 15 residues. The CDR3 nucleotides are TGTGCCAGCAGTGAAGCGGTAGATATGAGGGATGGCTACACCTTC. Encoded protein: CASSEAVDMRDGYTF.

The chain joins TRBV14 to TRBJ1-5, with a tentative D call TRBD1 (5 bases). Germline V gives CDR1 SGHDN, CDR2 FVKESK. The V end was cut by 8 bases, the J end by 0 bases, with 14 bases between. The CDR3 is 15 amino acids. In nucleotides, the CDR3 is TGTGCCAGCTGGGCCGACAGTGATAGCAATCAGCCCCAGCATTTT. It codes for CASWADSDSNQPQHF.

DNA for the CDR3: TGTGCCAGTAGGGGGCCTTATGGCTACACCTTC. Translating it yields CASRGPYGYTF. The J gene is TRBJ1-2, the V gene TRBV28, with 7 bases aligning to TRBD1. The CDR3 spans 11 residues. Losses at the gene ends were 9 bases for V and 5 bases for J; bases not matched to a gene: 3. Germline assignment: CDR1 MDHEN and CDR2 SYDVKM.

The J gene is TRBJ1-3, the V gene TRBV7-9; D unclear. Germline assignment: CDR1 SEHNR and CDR2 FQNEAQ (reference sequence). With 5 bases removed from V and 5 bases from J, the gap between germline ends came to 10 bases. The CDR3 is made up of 13 amino acids. The CDR3 is CASSPQLRNTIYF. The DNA of the CDR3 is TGTGCCAGCAGCCCCCAGTTAAGAAACACCATATATTTT.

In its sample, this clone was seen once. V gene TRBV6-5 combines with J gene TRBJ1-5, with 7 bases lining up with TRBD1. With 5 bases clipped from V and 7 bases from J, the junction kept 11 bases outside the gene matches. The germline gives CDR1 MNHEY, CDR2 SVGAGI. The CDR3 contains 15 residues. In DNA form, the CDR3 reads TGTGCCAGCAGTCCCGAAGGGGGCCGGCGACAGCCCCAGCATTTT. Translated, it gives CASSPEGGRRQPQHF.